The T cell receptor beta chain under discussion was sequenced for a study of human T cells and chemical hapten exposure. Study-wide results and limits: Counts of TCRs above 1 in 1000 frequency stayed unchanged with DPC sensitization.

This clonotype was counted between two and nine times. Its antigen is as yet unknown. Via MiXCR, TCRdb re-called the RACE reads, giving one row per CDR3 protein. In the table there are some 350,000 distinct CDR3 sequences, around 6% of which are singletons. The germline V and J ends were trimmed by 2 bases and 4 bases, with 11 bases remaining between them. This CDR3 has 15 residues. The time point: patch test 2, 6 weeks after DPC sensitization. Regarding treatment: therapeutic diphenylcyclopropenone sensitization with weekly scalp DPC. The sequenced sample was whole blood, obtained in connection with sensitization to the hapten diphenylcyclopropenone (DPC). The clonotype comes from a woman between 18 and 29 years old with alopecia areata. Some clones in this sample may be carry-over from other donors' samples. The chain uses TRBV12-3 or TRBV12-4 and TRBJ2-2, with D unresolved. DNA for the CDR3: TGTGCCAGCAGTTTACTACTCCCGGGCACCGGGGAGCTGTTTTTT. This codes for CASSLLLPGTGELFF.